The table lists the clone carrying this TCR beta chain with a few counts. Its target is not known. This specimen comes from a study of T cell responses to AZD1222 COVID-19 vaccine. Whole-study results and caveats: Vaccine-associated CD4 TCRs spanned spike, dominant at 160-218 and 743-854. Unmutated regions of variants are reportedly targeted by nearly half of spike-specific TCRs. No repertoire was sampled before or during the peak T cell response, only after it.

Data came from immunoSEQ multiplex PCR; TCRdb stores just in-frame clones and leaves some out. The sample includes about 100,000 clones, more than 85% of them seen just once. This receptor was obtained from an adult in good health. Specimen: peripheral blood, collected on day 0 of AZD1222 vaccination.

CDR3 nucleotide sequence: TGTGCCAGCACCCCTAGCGGGAGGGCAGTGAATGAGCAGTTCTTC. Translation: CASTPSGRAVNEQFF. The chain couples TRBV2 to TRBJ2-1, with 12 bases that match TRBD2. The junction had 8 bases not matched to a gene; V was cut back by 7 bases and J by 7 bases. The length of the CDR3 is 15 residues. Germline V gene sequence: CDR1 SNHLY, CDR2 FYNNEI. Variable domain in full (rest from reference TRBV2 and TRBJ2-1): EPEVTQTPSHQVTQMGQEVILRCVPISNHLYFYWYRQILGQKVEFLVSFYNNEISEKSEIFDDQFSVERPDGSNFTLKIRSTKLEDSAMYFCASTPSGRAVNEQFFGPGTRLTVL.